This T cell receptor (beta chain) comes out of a study of control samples from healthy donors and cancer patients. Produced via immunoSEQ multiplex PCR; TCRdb's table is partial and in-frame only. The sample lists tens of thousands of clones; more than 70% were seen once. The CDR3 extends over 15 amino acids. J was trimmed by 5 bases and V by 3 bases; bases with no gene match: 9. CDR1 SGDLS and CDR2 YYNGEE come from the germline V gene. The chain links TRBV9 to TRBJ2-7, with 9 bases identical to TRBD1. This TCR derives from an older woman with lung cancer. Sequences were obtained from PBMCs. For the CDR3, the DNA is TGTGCCAGCAGCGGGGCTGGGACAGGGTCCGACGAGCAGTACTTC. This sequence encodes CASSGAGTGSDEQYF.